What follows are 26 T cell receptor beta chains derived from one specimen sequenced in a study of shared clonotypes between healthy human individuals. Some clones are missing from TCRdb's copy, which holds only in-frame ones; the method was immunoSEQ multiplex PCR. The table has more than 450,000 clones, about four fifths seen once; the top ten hold approximately 12%. The specimen was PBMCs. Every receptor here comes from a woman between 40 and 50 years old in good health. Some clones in this sample may be carry-over from other donors' samples.

This clone came up once. The CDR3 DNA is TGTGCCAGCAGTTTAGGGCGCGTACTCTACGAGCAGTACTTC. Translated, it gives CASSLGRVLYEQYF. The chain recombines TRBV28 with TRBJ2-7, with D hard to call. Germline-derived CDR1 and CDR2 are MDHEN and SYDVKM. V was trimmed by 2 bases and J by 3 bases, leaving 11 bases between them. The length of the CDR3 is 14 residues.

The rearrangement links TRBV18 to TRBJ2-6, with D unresolved. V dropped 0 bases and J dropped 3 bases, with 9 bases sitting between them. The CDR3 sequence is 16 residues long. The germline CDR1 and CDR2 sequences are KGHSH and LQKENI. This CDR3 reads CASSPPISHGANVLTF. CDR3 nucleotides: TGTGCCAGCTCACCACCGATCAGTCATGGGGCCAACGTCCTGACTTTC. Supplemented by reference TRBV18 and TRBJ2-6, the full variable domain reads NAGVMQNPRHLVRRRGQEARLRCSPMKGHSHVYWYRQLPEEGLKFMVYLQKENIIDESGMPKERFSAEFPKEGPSILRIQQVVRGDSAAYFCASSPPISHGANVLTFGAGSRLTVL.

The chain combines TRBV2 with TRBJ2-5; 7 nucleotides align to TRBD1. This CDR3 has 14 residues. Looked up from germline, CDR1 is SNHLY and CDR2 is FYNNEI. Germline trimming cut 4 bases from V and 5 bases from J; bases unmatched to any gene: 7. CDR3 in DNA: TGTGCCAGCAGTGGAAACAGGGGTGCGGAGACCCAGTACTTC. The encoded protein is CASSGNRGAETQYF.

The J gene is TRBJ2-7, the V gene TRBV4-1; 7 positions match TRBD2. The CDR3 covers 18 residues. J lost 1 base, V lost 4 bases, and 16 bases had no gene match. Germline loops: CDR1 MGHRA, CDR2 YSYEKL. In DNA, the CDR3 is TGCGCCAGCAGCCTCCGACCCAGATCCGGGGGGACTTCCTACGAGCAGTACTTC. It yields the protein CASSLRPRSGGTSYEQYF.

The chain carries TRBV5-6 and TRBJ1-4; D unresolved. Trimming left V 0 bases short and J 0 bases short, with 9 bases between. Germline V lookup: CDR1 SGHDT, CDR2 YYEEEE. The CDR3 runs to 16 residues. The CDR3 protein is CASSLGVGSTNEKLFF. The CDR3 nucleotides read TGTGCCAGCAGCTTGGGGGTGGGGTCAACTAATGAAAAACTGTTTTTT.

This clone has just one count. The rearrangement uses TRBV7-2 and TRBJ2-7; unclear D gene. Trimming took off 5 bases at V and 3 bases at J, with 5 bases between the two ends. Germline V gene sequence: CDR1 SGHTA, CDR2 FQGNSA. The CDR3 is 11 residues long. The CDR3 region has the DNA TGTGCCAGCAGCCTCTACTACGAGCAGTACTTC. It is translated as CASSLYYEQYF.

The chain couples TRBV7-2 to TRBJ1-5; TRBD1 matches 9 bases. J lost 0 bases, V lost 5 bases, and 5 bases had no gene match. The germline V gene has CDR1 SGHTA and CDR2 FQGNSA. The CDR3 runs 16 residues. Here the CDR3 reads CASSTRTGDSNQPQHF. The CDR3 DNA reads TGTGCCAGCAGCACTAGGACAGGGGATAGCAATCAGCCCCAGCATTTT.

The gene calls are TRBV28 and TRBJ2-7, with TRBD2 identical over 11 bases. The J segment lost 3 bases and the V segment lost 6 bases, leaving 7 bases of the junction unmatched. The germline CDR1 and CDR2 sequences are MDHEN and SYDVKM. This CDR3 region has 15 residues. Written as DNA, the CDR3 is TGTGCCAGCAGATCAACTAGCGGGGGCTTCTACGAGCAGTACTTC. This gives the protein CASRSTSGGFYEQYF.

V and J are TRBV29-1 and TRBJ1-1; no clear D. Trimming took 4 bases from V and 1 from J, leaving 10 bases between them. CDR3 length equals 13 residues. The germline gives CDR1 SQVTM, CDR2 ANQGSEA. The CDR3 here is CSVAQSPNTEAFF. The CDR3 region has the DNA TGCAGCGTTGCTCAGTCTCCGAACACTGAAGCTTTCTTT. The entire variable domain, with the rest obtained from reference TRBV29-1 and TRBJ1-1, is as follows: SAVISQKPSRDICQRGTSLTIQCQVDSQVTMMFWYRQQPGQSLTLIATANQGSEATYESGFVIDKFPISRPNLTFSTLTVSNMSPEDSSIYLCSVAQSPNTEAFFGQGTRLTVV.

This clone was detected ten times or more. The V and J genes are TRBV2 and TRBJ1-1, with D unresolved. Germline values: CDR1 SNHLY, CDR2 FYNNEI. The V end lost 4 bases, the J end lost 0 bases, and 6 bases lay between the germline ends. This CDR3 is built from 13 residues. The CDR3 reads CASSVTVNTEAFF. The CDR3 DNA reads as TGTGCCAGCAGTGTCACAGTGAACACTGAAGCTTTCTTT.

V is TRBV20-1 and J is TRBJ1-2; no clear D. V was clipped by 4 bases and J by 7 bases, with 10 bases between them. This CDR3 region has 11 residues. Germline values: CDR1 DFQATT, CDR2 SNEGSKA (reference sequence). CDR3 sequence: CSATTVRGYTF. Written as DNA, the CDR3 is TGCAGTGCTACGACGGTCCGTGGCTACACCTTC.

This clone was seen a single time. V gene TRBV6-5 combines with J gene TRBJ2-7; a possible D gene is TRBD1 (6 bases). Looked up from germline, CDR1 is MNHEY and CDR2 is SVGAGI. The V and J ends lost 6 bases and 0 bases respectively, with 12 bases between them. The CDR3 spans 14 residues. The CDR3 region has the DNA TGTGCCAGCAGCAGCACAGGGTTCTCCTACGAGCAGTACTTC. Amino acid sequence: CASSSTGFSYEQYF.

This chain connects TRBV10-3 to TRBJ2-5; tentative D call: TRBD1 (5 bases). Germline V gives CDR1 ENHRY, CDR2 SYGVKD. Deletions cut 2 bases from V and 2 bases from J, with 15 bases between. CDR3 length: 16 residues. In DNA form, the CDR3 reads TGTGCCATCAGTGAGGGGGTGGCAGGGCCTCAAGAGACCCAGTACTTC. Residues: CAISEGVAGPQETQYF.

The chain couples TRBV27 to TRBJ1-1, with 7 bases identical to TRBD1. The germline V gene encodes CDR1 MNHEY and CDR2 SMNVEV (reference sequence). Unmatched junction bases numbered 7, after V lost 5 bases and J lost 4 bases. CDR3 length: 14 amino acids. The DNA of the CDR3 is TGTGCCAGCAGTAAACTCGACAGGGCCACTGAAGCTTTCTTT. Residues: CASSKLDRATEAFF.

This clone was observed once. The chain employs TRBV18 and TRBJ2-3; D possibly corresponds to TRBD1 (6 bases). The germline CDR1 and CDR2 sequences are KGHSH and LQKENI. CDR3 length: 15 residues. V lost 2 bases to trimming and J lost 5 bases, with 14 bases between them. CDR3 loop: CASSPRTDHLDTQYF. The CDR3 DNA reads as TGTGCCAGCTCACCAAGGACAGATCATCTAGATACGCAGTATTTT.

This clone has a handful of counts. The chain's CDR3 is CASSQDSHFKNIQYF. Here the CDR3 DNA reads TGTGCCAGCAGCCAAGACAGTCACTTCAAAAACATTCAGTACTTC. The V and J genes are TRBV5-8 and TRBJ2-4; TRBD1 might be the D (5 bases). CDR1 is SGHTS, CDR2 YDEGEE, per germline. V dropped 4 bases and J dropped 3 bases, with 14 bases sitting between them. This CDR3 region has 15 residues.

V and J are TRBV4-2 and TRBJ1-3; D is uncertain. The V gene lost 3 bases and the J gene lost 0 bases, with 9 bases spanning the gap. Germline CDR1 reads LGHNA; CDR2 reads YNFKEQ. This CDR3 contains 15 residues. The CDR3 loop is CASSQNDFSGNTIYF. The CDR3 region has the DNA TGTGCCAGCAGCCAGAACGATTTCTCTGGAAACACCATATATTTT.

The rearrangement joins TRBV6-1 to TRBJ1-5; TRBD1 agrees at 7 bases. The trim removed 1 base at V and 0 bases at J, leaving 9 bases unmatched. The CDR3 consists of 18 residues. CDR1 is MNHNS and CDR2 is SASEGT in the germline V gene. The CDR3 sequence: CASSEGGTATYSNQPQHF. The CDR3 DNA reads TGTGCCAGCAGTGAAGGAGGGACAGCAACATATAGCAATCAGCCCCAGCATTTT.

The chain employs TRBV7-3 and TRBJ2-3; D is possibly TRBD1 (6 bases). The germline V gene encodes CDR1 SGHTA and CDR2 FQGTGA. The germline V and J ends were trimmed by 4 bases and 0 bases, with 11 bases remaining between them. This CDR3 spans 15 amino acids. In nucleotides, the CDR3 is TGTGCCAGCAGCTCCCAGGGGTTGAGCACAGATACGCAGTATTTT. It yields the protein CASSSQGLSTDTQYF.

This clone was counted between two and nine times. The rearrangement joins TRBV7-3 to TRBJ2-2, with 7 bases fitting TRBD2. J was trimmed by 6 bases and V by 5 bases; bases with no gene match: 6. This CDR3 has 14 residues. Germline V lookup: CDR1 SGHTA, CDR2 FQGTGA. The CDR3 bases are TGTGCCAGCAGCCGGGACTACCCCCCCGGGGAGCTGTTTTTT. As protein: CASSRDYPPGELFF.

The chain carries TRBV19 and TRBJ1-5, with no clear D. The germline CDR1 and CDR2 sequences are LNHDA and SQIVND (reference sequence). The CDR3 spans 14 residues. Between the trimmed V and J ends, which lost 3 bases and 8 bases, there was a span of 14 bases. CDR3 loop: CASSINSGREPQHF. CDR3 DNA sequence: TGTGCCAGTAGTATTAACTCCGGGCGGGAGCCCCAGCATTTT.

This chain links TRBV5-1 with TRBJ2-2; 12 nucleotides match TRBD2. J gave up 7 bases and V 4 bases, and 8 bases lay outside the gene matches. Germline lookup yields CDR1 SGHRS and CDR2 YFSETQ. The CDR3 extends over 16 amino acids. The CDR3 sequence is CASSPTSGRTGGELFF. DNA of the CDR3: TGCGCCAGCAGCCCCACTAGCGGGAGGACGGGCGGGGAGCTGTTTTTT.

V is TRBV5-1 and J is TRBJ2-2; D remains ambiguous. V lost 2 bases to trimming and J lost 4 bases, with 12 bases between them. The CDR3 has 15 residues. Germline V lookup: CDR1 SGHRS, CDR2 YFSETQ. CDR3 sequence: CASSFGRTGTGELFF. The DNA of the CDR3 is TGCGCCAGCAGCTTCGGAAGGACGGGCACCGGGGAGCTGTTTTTT.

The gene calls are TRBV6-6 and TRBJ2-5, with D possibly TRBD1 on 6 matching bases. Germline values: CDR1 MNHNY, CDR2 SVGAGI (reference sequence). CDR3 length equals 15 residues. Trimming removed 2 bases from V and 5 bases from J, with 15 bases in between. CDR3 nucleotides: TGTGCCAGCAGTTACGACACAGGGACCGATGAGACCCAGTACTTC. It encodes CASSYDTGTDETQYF.

The chain uses TRBV2 and TRBJ1-1; the D is unclear. This CDR3 region has 13 residues. With 1 base removed from V and 0 bases from J, the gap between germline ends came to 3 bases. CDR1 is SNHLY, CDR2 FYNNEI, per germline. As DNA, the CDR3 is TGTGCCAGCAGTGAAGAAGTGAACACTGAAGCTTTCTTT. Amino acids: CASSEEVNTEAFF.

The rearrangement links TRBV27 to TRBJ1-2; D remains ambiguous. The CDR3 is 11 residues long. Trimming removed 10 bases from V and 5 bases from J, with 11 bases in between. CDR1 and CDR2 (germline): MNHEY, SMNVEV (reference sequence). For the CDR3, the DNA is TGTGCCACCCCCCGGAAGTATGGCTACACCTTC. It translates to CATPRKYGYTF.